This T cell receptor beta chain was captured by sequencing in a study of beta chain features in type 1 diabetes. This clone has more than one count but fewer than ten. Its specificity is not known. The CDR3 loop spans 15 amino acids. Trimming took off 4 bases at V and 2 bases at J, with 12 bases between the two ends. CDR1 is SGHTA, CDR2 FQGNSA, per germline. Averaging approximately 120 mL, one heparinised blood draw was given by each donor. The authors sorted CD4+ naive, central memory, regulatory and stem cell-like memory cells via CD45RO/CCR7/CD25/CD127/CD95/CD27. Study-wide results and caveats: There was a moderate but significant shortening of TCRB CDR3s in all four CD4+ subsets of Type 1 diabetes patients. TCRB repertoires of naive, central memory and Treg cells appeared more similar among patients than among healthy donors.

Expressed TCRB transcripts were sequenced after all isolated RNA was converted to cDNA. Only in-frame clones appear in the TCRdb table, and some are missing; sequencing was by immunoSEQ multiplex PCR. The data hold roughly 150,000 clones, with roughly 11% observed a single time. What was sequenced was central memory CD4+ T cells from blood. This rearrangement joins TRBV7-2 to TRBJ1-3; D not certain. This clonotype was obtained from a young man in good health. This CDR3 reads CASSSSWSPGNTIYF. As DNA, the CDR3 is TGTGCCAGCAGCTCATCATGGTCCCCTGGAAACACCATATATTTT.